This T cell receptor (beta chain) was identified during a study of Graves' ophthalmopathy and Graves' hyperthyroidism. Hyperthyroidism patients, aged 18 to 65, were newly diagnosed, under 2 months' duration. RNA transcripts served as template for amplifying TCR beta CDR3 sequences. Amplification began with first-round RT-PCR using HTBI primers, then second-round multiplex PCR was performed. TCRdb itself ran the multiplex PCR reads through MiXCR, one entry per CDR3 protein. This sample has just over 400,000 distinct CDR3 sequences, with roughly 21% found just once. General observations from the study: In predicting ophthalmopathy progression, the model reached 70.59% sensitivity and roughly 75% specificity.

The CDR3 extends over 16 amino acids. The J segment lost 3 bases and the V segment lost 4 bases, leaving 12 bases of the junction unmatched. The germline V gene has CDR1 SGHRS and CDR2 YFSETQ. This clonotype appeared a few times. Its antigen remains unknown. The TCR sequence derives from a woman under 30 with stable Graves' hyperthyroidism. The J gene is TRBJ2-7, the V gene TRBV5-1, with 8 bases fitting TRBD2. The sequenced sample was peripheral blood. CDR3 region: CASSPSGGGNLYEQYF. CDR3 coding DNA: TGCGCCAGCAGCCCGTCGGGCGGGGGGAATCTCTACGAGCAGTACTTC.